These 25 T cell receptor beta chains came from one sample sequenced in a study of blood T cell repertoires in COVID-19. TCRdb's copy holds only in-frame clones and misses some; the assay was immunoSEQ multiplex PCR. In the table there are 250,000 to 300,000 clones, approximately 83% of which are singletons. Sequencing input: peripheral blood. These receptors all come from an older woman with acute or convalescent COVID-19.

The genes are TRBV6-5 and TRBJ2-2; TRBD2 matches at 8 bases. The CDR3 runs to 14 residues. Trimming removed 5 bases from V and 2 bases from J; junction bases left unmatched: 1. In germline, CDR1 is MNHEY, CDR2 SVGAGI. CDR3 protein: CASSRGGNTGELFF. The CDR3 coding sequence is TGTGCCAGCAGTCGGGGGGGAAACACCGGGGAGCTGTTTTTT.

The chain couples TRBV2 to TRBJ2-2; 9 positions agree with TRBD1. The V segment lost 8 bases and the J segment 5 bases; nucleotides outside the gene matches: 9. CDR1 and CDR2 (germline): SNHLY, FYNNEI. This CDR3 has 15 amino acids. The CDR3 region has the DNA TGTGCCAGCGGAATGGGACAGGGCGGGACCGGGGAGCTGTTTTTT. This gives the protein CASGMGQGGTGELFF.

The chain uses TRBV5-4 and TRBJ1-4, with TRBD1 identical over 10 bases. The CDR3 spans 14 residues. The V gene's germline CDR1 is SGHNT and CDR2 YYREEE (reference sequence). V lost 4 bases and J lost 7; bases outside the gene matches: 4. This CDR3 is CASSTDRGTEKLFF. The DNA for the CDR3 is TGTGCCAGCAGCACGGACAGGGGGACTGAAAAACTGTTTTTT.

V usage is TRBV3-1 (or the pseudogene TRBV3-2) and J usage is TRBJ2-5; 10 positions agree with TRBD2. From germline, CDR1 is LGHDT and CDR2 YNNKEL (reference sequence). The trim removed 4 bases at V and 4 bases at J, leaving 3 bases unmatched. There are 14 residues in the CDR3. CDR3 bases: TGTGCCAGCAGCCTACAGCGGGGGGGAGAGACCCAGTACTTC. This sequence encodes CASSLQRGGETQYF.

The gene calls are TRBV20-1 and TRBJ1-5, with TRBD1 identical over 8 bases. After removal of 3 bases from V and 7 bases from J, the junction contained 11 bases not matched to a gene. The CDR3 is 15 amino acids. Germline V lookup: CDR1 DFQATT, CDR2 SNEGSKA (reference sequence). CDR3 sequence (DNA): TGCAGTGCTAGTGCTAGTACAGGGGGGGGCCAGCCCCAGCATTTT. It specifies CSASASTGGGQPQHF.

This clone was detected only a few times. The chain has TRBV12-3 or TRBV12-4 and TRBJ1-2; D is undetermined. With 2 bases removed from V and 8 bases from J, the gap between germline ends came to 12 bases. CDR3 length: 13 residues. CDR3 in amino acids: CASSLNAGNGYTF. The DNA of the CDR3 is TGTGCCAGCAGTTTAAATGCGGGGAACGGCTACACCTTC.

The chain recombines TRBV9 with TRBJ2-2; D may be TRBD2 (6 bases). The CDR3 contains 16 residues. V lost 0 bases and J lost 1, with 10 bases in between. Germline CDR1 reads SGDLS; CDR2 reads YYNGEE. This chain's CDR3 is CASSVDNSGNTGELFF. CDR3 in DNA: TGTGCCAGCAGCGTAGATAATAGCGGGAACACCGGGGAGCTGTTTTTT.

The chain combines TRBV18 with TRBJ1-1; D remains unclear. Germline V gives CDR1 KGHSH, CDR2 LQKENI. The CDR3 has 15 residues. The V end lost 0 bases, the J end lost 1 base, and 9 bases lay between the germline ends. The CDR3 DNA sequence: TGTGCCAGCTCACCACCCCCGGGTTCGAACACTGAAGCTTTCTTT. Amino acids: CASSPPPGSNTEAFF.

V and J are TRBV4-1 and TRBJ1-2; D gene unclear. V was cut by 4 bases and J by 6 bases, with 12 bases left in between. The length of the CDR3 is 13 residues. Germline-derived CDR1 and CDR2 are MGHRA and YSYEKL. CDR3 protein: CASSLRSWDGYTF. CDR3 nucleotides: TGCGCCAGCAGCCTGCGGTCTTGGGATGGCTACACCTTC.

V and J are TRBV19 and TRBJ2-7; D ambiguous. Trimming stripped 9 bases from V and 1 base from J, with 16 bases between. The germline V gene has CDR1 LNHDA and CDR2 SQIVND (reference sequence). This CDR3 is 14 amino acids long. CDR3 bases: TGTGCCAGCCGACTGACCCCCCGTTCCTACGAGCAGTACTTC. It specifies CASRLTPRSYEQYF.

This chain uses TRBV19 with TRBJ2-5; 9 nucleotides line up with TRBD1. This CDR3 is built from 13 residues. V lost 5 bases to trimming and J lost 4 bases; unmatched junction nucleotides: 2. CDR1 is LNHDA, CDR2 SQIVND, per germline (reference sequence). CDR3 nucleotides: TGTGCCAGTAGTTGGACAGGGGCAGAGACCCAGTACTTC. Protein product: CASSWTGAETQYF.

The sample holds a few counts of this clone. CDR3 region: CASRVPTGANYGYTF. The CDR3 nucleotides are TGTGCCAGCAGGGTACCCACAGGGGCTAACTATGGCTACACCTTC. The V call is TRBV28, the J call TRBJ1-2; TRBD1 aligns across 7 bases. The V and J ends lost 6 bases and 0 bases, in that order; junction bases with no gene match: 7. The CDR3 loop spans 15 amino acids. The germline V gene has CDR1 MDHEN and CDR2 SYDVKM.

V usage is TRBV10-1 and J usage is TRBJ1-2; 11 bases are a match to TRBD1. The V gene's germline CDR1 is WNHNN and CDR2 SYGVQD (reference sequence). This CDR3 is 15 amino acids long. With V trimmed by 6 bases and J by 4 bases, 7 bases remained unmatched. This CDR3 reads CASSQDRGPSYGYTF. The CDR3 bases are TGCGCCAGCAGCCAGGACAGGGGGCCTAGCTATGGCTACACCTTC.

The chain links TRBV4-1 to TRBJ2-3; the D gene is possibly TRBD1 (5 bases). Germline CDR1 and CDR2: MGHRA and YSYEKL. The CDR3 runs 12 residues. V was pared by 9 bases and J by 4 bases, with 11 bases between. CDR3 loop: CASQGSSDTQYF. The CDR3, as DNA: TGCGCCAGTCAGGGATCCTCAGATACGCAGTATTTT.

The V gene is TRBV2, the J gene TRBJ1-2; D call uncertain. Trimming took off 1 base at V and 8 bases at J, with 8 bases between the two ends. Germline CDR1 is SNHLY and CDR2 is FYNNEI. This CDR3 comprises 12 residues. The CDR3 loop is CASSEVGSGYTF. CDR3 nucleotides: TGTGCCAGCAGTGAAGTCGGGTCGGGCTACACCTTC.

This clone showed up just once. Other nucleotide sequences from this sample produce the same CDR3. This chain uses TRBV18 with TRBJ1-5; TRBD1 is a possible D gene (6 bases). CDR1 and CDR2 from the germline V gene are KGHSH and LQKENI. The CDR3 is made up of 13 amino acids. Trimming took 3 bases from V and 4 from J, leaving 7 bases between them. The CDR3 nucleotides read TGTGCCAGCTCACCTGACAGGAATCAGCCCCAGCATTTT. This gives the protein CASSPDRNQPQHF.

This clone has more than one count but fewer than ten. The gene calls are TRBV7-2 and TRBJ2-7; the match to TRBD2 covers 7 bases. The ends lost 4 bases at V and 4 bases at J; junction bases unmatched: 10. The germline V gene has CDR1 SGHTA and CDR2 FQGNSA. CDR3 length: 15 amino acids. The CDR3 DNA reads TGTGCCAGCAGCTCTGCCCCGGGGGGAAGTTACGAGCAGTACTTC. Amino acids: CASSSAPGGSYEQYF.

Comment on this clone: The sample contains more than one DNA sequence encoding this CDR3. The V and J genes are TRBV2 and TRBJ1-1; perhaps TRBD1 as D (5 bases). Germline assignment: CDR1 SNHLY and CDR2 FYNNEI. This CDR3 has 12 amino acids. Trimming left V 4 bases short and J 4 bases short, with 7 bases between. This CDR3 reads CASSVGGTEAFF. CDR3 bases: TGTGCCAGCAGTGTCGGGGGCACTGAAGCTTTCTTT.

The chain links TRBV5-1 to TRBJ1-4, with D perhaps matching TRBD1 (6 bases). The CDR3 contains 15 residues. Trimming cost V 0 bases and J 5 bases, with 11 bases left between them. Germline CDR1 reads SGHRS; CDR2 reads YFSETQ. The CDR3 sequence is CASSLVGGANEKLFF. CDR3 DNA sequence: TGCGCCAGCAGCTTGGTTGGGGGCGCGAATGAAAAACTGTTTTTT.

The chain has TRBV24-1 and TRBJ2-7; D might be TRBD1 (7 bases). Germline V CDR1 and CDR2: KGHDR, SFDVKD. This CDR3 region has 15 residues. V lost 3 bases and J 3 bases, leaving 14 bases between the germline ends. The DNA for the CDR3 is TGTGCCACCAGTGATATGGAGGGACAGTTCTACGAGCAGTACTTC. This encodes CATSDMEGQFYEQYF.

The genes are TRBV4-1 and TRBJ2-3, with 7 nucleotides matching TRBD2. V dropped 3 bases and J dropped 1; count of bases not matched to a gene: 4. The germline CDR1 and CDR2 sequences are MGHRA and YSYEKL. The CDR3 is 15 residues long. The CDR3 is CASSQPGLGTDTQYF. CDR3 bases: TGCGCCAGCAGCCAGCCCGGACTAGGCACAGATACGCAGTATTTT.

V usage is TRBV12-3 or TRBV12-4 and J usage is TRBJ1-2, with 7 bases aligning to TRBD1. Trimming cost V 5 bases and J 8 bases; bases outside gene matches: 5. CDR3 length: 12 amino acids. DNA for the CDR3: TGTGCCAGCAGTCTCAGGGGGTACGGCTACACCTTC. As protein: CASSLRGYGYTF.

This chain uses TRBV6-5 with TRBJ1-2; 9 nucleotides agree with TRBD1. Germline V lookup: CDR1 MNHEY, CDR2 SVGAGI. V shed 4 bases, J shed 8 bases, and the junction held 5 bases outside the gene matches. The CDR3 is made up of 13 amino acids. The CDR3 nucleotides read TGTGCCAGCAGTTTACAGGGGGCCCGCGGCTACACCTTC. Translating it yields CASSLQGARGYTF.

The chain links TRBV5-6 to TRBJ2-3, with 8 bases matching TRBD1. The CDR3 loop spans 15 amino acids. Germline CDR1 SGHDT, CDR2 YYEEEE. V was pared by 0 bases and J by 3 bases, with 3 bases of the junction left unmatched. CDR3 nucleotide sequence: TGTGCCAGCAGCTTGGCCTACAGGGGGACAGATACGCAGTATTTT. It yields the protein CASSLAYRGTDTQYF.

The chain has TRBV4-1 and TRBJ1-6; TRBD1 agrees at 9 bases. J gave up 6 bases and V 2 bases, and 5 bases lay outside the gene matches. CDR3 length equals 16 residues. Germline CDR1 reads MGHRA; CDR2 reads YSYEKL. The CDR3: CASSQFPGQGNSPLHF. CDR3 DNA sequence: TGCGCCAGCAGCCAATTCCCGGGACAGGGTAATTCACCCCTCCACTTT.